These 20 T cell receptor beta chains came from one sample sequenced in a study of brain T cells in children with intractable seizures. The repertoire was sequenced with immunoSEQ multiplex PCR; TCRdb's copy has only in-frame clones and lacks some. Seen here are 95,000 to 120,000 clones, 85% to 95% observed once, and the top ten hold 3.8%. The specimen was peripheral blood, collected at surgery. These receptors came from a boy under two years old with hemimegalencephaly and intractable seizures.

This clone appeared a single time. The V call is TRBV7-9, the J call TRBJ2-1, with no clear D. From germline, CDR1 is SEHNR and CDR2 FQNEAQ (reference sequence). V was trimmed by 5 bases and J by 0 bases, leaving 14 bases between them. The CDR3 has 16 amino acids. CDR3 nucleotides: TGTGCCAGCAGCCCCGACTTGCGGAGCTCCTACAATGAGCAGTTCTTC. Translated: CASSPDLRSSYNEQFF. Complete variable domain (other parts from reference TRBV7-9 and TRBJ2-1): DTGVSQNPRHKITKRGQNVTFRCDPISEHNRLYWYRQTLGQGPEFLTYFQNEAQLEKSRLLSDRFSAERPKGSFSTLEIQRTEQGDSAMYLCASSPDLRSSYNEQFFGPGTRLTVL.

The V gene is TRBV9, the J gene TRBJ2-7, with TRBD1 matching 11 bases. This CDR3 is 14 amino acids long. Trimming removed 3 bases from V and 3 bases from J; junction bases left unmatched: 2. CDR1 SGDLS and CDR2 YYNGEE come from the germline V gene. CDR3 protein: CASSEDRGRYEQYF. The DNA for the CDR3 is TGTGCCAGCAGCGAGGACAGGGGGCGCTACGAGCAGTACTTC.

The J gene is TRBJ1-3, the V gene TRBV27; D not resolved. V shed 5 bases and J shed 7 bases, with 18 bases lying between them. This CDR3 contains 15 residues. The germline gives CDR1 MNHEY, CDR2 SMNVEV (reference sequence). The CDR3 DNA follows: TGTGCCAGCAGTAAGAAGGGCCCGGTCGGGAACACCATATATTTT. This encodes CASSKKGPVGNTIYF.

This rearrangement joins TRBV19 to TRBJ2-1; D is uncertain. From germline, CDR1 is LNHDA and CDR2 SQIVND (reference sequence). This CDR3 has 12 residues. V lost 7 bases, J lost 3 bases, and 7 bases lay in between. CDR3 amino acids: CASTPLYNEQFF. The CDR3, as DNA: TGTGCCAGTACCCCCCTCTACAATGAGCAGTTCTTC.

The rearrangement links TRBV7-9 to TRBJ1-1, with a tentative D call TRBD1 (5 bases). The CDR3 sequence is 12 residues long. Germline loops: CDR1 SEHNR, CDR2 FQNEAQ (reference sequence). Trimming pared 2 bases from V and 8 bases from J, leaving 9 bases between. CDR3 loop: CASSLLTEEAFF. The DNA for the CDR3 is TGTGCCAGCAGCTTATTGACAGAGGAAGCTTTCTTT.

The rearrangement joins TRBV19 to TRBJ2-2, with 8 bases matching TRBD1. The CDR3 sequence is 14 residues long. V was pared by 5 bases and J by 7 bases, with 6 bases of the junction left unmatched. The germline V gene has CDR1 LNHDA and CDR2 SQIVND (reference sequence). The CDR3 protein is CASSGRGLNGELFF. The CDR3 region has the DNA TGTGCCAGTAGTGGCAGGGGGCTGAACGGGGAGCTGTTTTTT.

The chain has TRBV19 and TRBJ2-7, with D perhaps matching TRBD1 (6 bases). V was pared by 6 bases and J by 0 bases, with 9 bases between. Germline V gene data show CDR1 as LNHDA and CDR2 as SQIVND (reference sequence). The CDR3 sequence is 13 residues long. The CDR3 sequence: CASSPDSSYEQYF. The CDR3 DNA is TGTGCCAGTAGCCCGGACAGCTCCTACGAGCAGTACTTC.

This clone was seen just once. This chain uses TRBV9 with TRBJ2-2; weak D call: TRBD2 (5 bases). CDR1 and CDR2 (germline): SGDLS, YYNGEE. V gave up 4 bases and J gave up 6 bases, with 19 bases separating them. The CDR3 spans 16 residues. The CDR3 loop is CASSPFGSTRAGELFF. CDR3 sequence (DNA): TGTGCCAGCAGCCCCTTCGGTAGTACGCGGGCCGGGGAGCTGTTTTTT.

The chain is built from TRBV28 and TRBJ2-1; TRBD1 agrees at 8 bases. The V gene end was trimmed by 4 bases and the J gene end by 9 bases; junction bases not matched to a gene: 2. Looked up from germline, CDR1 is MDHEN and CDR2 is SYDVKM. This CDR3 comprises 12 residues. CDR3 region: CASSYTGGEQFF. CDR3 DNA sequence: TGTGCCAGCAGTTACACAGGGGGTGAGCAGTTCTTC.

J is TRBJ2-1 and V is TRBV27; the D gene is possibly TRBD2 (5 bases). The CDR3 is 15 amino acids. V was clipped by 3 bases and J by 2 bases, with 11 bases between them. CDR1 MNHEY and CDR2 SMNVEV come from the germline V gene (reference sequence). The CDR3 bases are TGTGCCAGCAGTTTCCCTGGACTTCCCTACAATGAGCAGTTCTTC. This gives the protein CASSFPGLPYNEQFF.

J is TRBJ1-1 and V is TRBV11-1; D is undetermined. CDR3 length: 15 amino acids. Germline lookup yields CDR1 SGHAT and CDR2 FQDESV (reference sequence). Trimming took off 0 bases at V and 6 bases at J, with 14 bases between the two ends. The CDR3 is CASSLAMQAVSEAFF. DNA for the CDR3: TGTGCCAGCAGCTTAGCGATGCAGGCGGTCTCTGAAGCTTTCTTT.

V is TRBV11-2 and J is TRBJ1-2; 8 nucleotides align to TRBD1. Germline trimming cut 4 bases from V and 2 bases from J; bases unmatched to any gene: 3. The CDR3 is 14 residues long. The germline CDR1 and CDR2 sequences are SGHAT and FQNNGV. CDR3 protein: CASSSTGANYGYTF. The CDR3 DNA reads as TGTGCCAGCAGCTCGACAGGGGCCAACTATGGCTACACCTTC.

This clone was counted once. The V and J genes are TRBV28 and TRBJ1-6, with no clear D. The CDR3 spans 15 residues. CDR1 and CDR2 from the germline V gene are MDHEN and SYDVKM. Trimming cost V 3 bases and J 3 bases, with 9 bases left between them. The CDR3 DNA sequence: TGTGCCAGCAGTTTGGCCTCTATCTATAATTCACCCCTCCACTTT. Encoded protein: CASSLASIYNSPLHF.

The genes are TRBV4-1 and TRBJ1-1; perhaps TRBD1 as D (5 bases). Per germline, CDR1 MGHRA and CDR2 YSYEKL. Trimming removed 4 bases from V and 5 bases from J, with 14 bases in between. There are 14 residues in the CDR3. The CDR3 region has the DNA TGCGCCAGCAGCCCCCGGGGGGGAAGGACTGAAGCTTTCTTT. It codes for CASSPRGGRTEAFF.

V gene TRBV19 combines with J gene TRBJ1-1; D is undetermined. V was shortened by 5 bases and J by 2 bases, with 12 bases between the two germline ends. In germline, CDR1 is LNHDA, CDR2 SQIVND (reference sequence). The CDR3 length is 14 residues. The CDR3 is CASSPHGPNTEAFF. The CDR3 DNA follows: TGTGCCAGTAGTCCCCACGGGCCCAACACTGAAGCTTTCTTT. The variable domain in full, completed from reference TRBV19 and TRBJ1-1, reads DGGITQSPKYLFRKEGQNVTLSCEQNLNHDAMYWYRQDPGQGLRLIYYSQIVNDFQKGDIAEGYSVSREKKESFPLTVTSAQKNPTAFYLCASSPHGPNTEAFFGQGTRLTVV.

The chain links TRBV27 to TRBJ2-5; 12 positions agree with TRBD2. Germline loops: CDR1 MNHEY, CDR2 SMNVEV (reference sequence). The CDR3 spans 17 residues. Trimming took 3 bases from V and 5 from J; bases not matched to a gene: 10. CDR3: CASSFRLAGAGGETQYF. The CDR3, as DNA: TGTGCCAGCAGTTTCAGACTAGCGGGAGCGGGGGGGGAGACCCAGTACTTC.

V gene TRBV4-2 combines with J gene TRBJ2-1; 11 bases are shared with TRBD2. Germline lookup yields CDR1 LGHNA and CDR2 YNFKEQ. The CDR3 is 15 residues long. V lost 1 base to trimming and J lost 7 bases; unmatched junction nucleotides: 3. The CDR3 here is CASSQGVAGGNEQFF. The CDR3 bases are TGTGCCAGCAGCCAAGGGGTAGCGGGAGGGAATGAGCAGTTCTTC.

The chain is built from TRBV13 and TRBJ2-2; 7 nucleotides agree with TRBD2. The CDR3 loop spans 16 amino acids. From germline, CDR1 is PRHDT and CDR2 FYEKMQ (reference sequence). V lost 1 base and J lost 1; bases outside the gene matches: 3. CDR3 DNA: TGTGCCAGCAGCTTAGCGAGGGAGGGGAACACCGGGGAGCTGTTTTTT. Translating gives CASSLAREGNTGELFF.

This sequence joins TRBV7-6 and TRBJ2-1, with D perhaps matching TRBD2 (6 bases). Trimming took off 1 base at V and 9 bases at J, with 19 bases between the two ends. Germline CDR1 SGHVS, CDR2 FNYEAQ. The CDR3 has 16 amino acids. The CDR3 nucleotides read TGTGCCAGCAGCTTAGTCGGTAGCGGAGCCCAGGGTGAGCAGTTCTTC. It specifies CASSLVGSGAQGEQFF.

The chain employs TRBV28 and TRBJ1-5, with D possibly being TRBD1 (5 bases). V gave up 6 bases and J gave up 2 bases, with 11 bases separating them. Looked up from germline, CDR1 is MDHEN and CDR2 is SYDVKM. This CDR3 spans 14 amino acids. CDR3 DNA: TGTGCCAGCAGACCCGGGGACGGCAATCAGCCCCAGCATTTT. This codes for CASRPGDGNQPQHF.